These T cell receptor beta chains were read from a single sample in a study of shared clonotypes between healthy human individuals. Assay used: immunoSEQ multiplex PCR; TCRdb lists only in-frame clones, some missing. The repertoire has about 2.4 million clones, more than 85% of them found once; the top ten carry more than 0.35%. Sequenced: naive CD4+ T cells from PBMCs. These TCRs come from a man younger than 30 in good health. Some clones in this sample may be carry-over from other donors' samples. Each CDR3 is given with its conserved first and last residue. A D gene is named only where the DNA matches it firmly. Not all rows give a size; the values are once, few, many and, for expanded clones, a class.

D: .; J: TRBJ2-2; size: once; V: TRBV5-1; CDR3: CASSLFASNTGELFF; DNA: TGCGCCAGCAGCTTGTTTGCAAGCAACACCGGGGAGCTGTTTTTT
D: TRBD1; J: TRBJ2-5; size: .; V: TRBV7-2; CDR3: CASSVRTGNLQETQYF; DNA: TGTGCCAGCAGCGTCAGGACAGGGAATCTCCAAGAGACCCAGTACTTC
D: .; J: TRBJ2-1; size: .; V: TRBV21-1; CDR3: CASSKSSGKLNNEQFF; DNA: TGTGCCAGCAGCAAAAGTTCAGGCAAGTTGAACAATGAGCAGTTCTTC
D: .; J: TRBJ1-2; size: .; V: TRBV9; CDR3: CASSSTGPGYTF; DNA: TGTGCCAGCAGCTCCACAGGGCCGGGCTACACCTTC
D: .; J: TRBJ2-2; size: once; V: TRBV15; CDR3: CATSREWNRRSGELFF; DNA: TGTGCCACCAGCAGAGAATGGAATAGGAGGTCCGGGGAGCTGTTTTTT
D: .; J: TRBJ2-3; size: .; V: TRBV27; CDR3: CASSRGFQTDTQYF; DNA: TGTGCCAGCTCCCGGGGTTTTCAGACAGATACGCAGTATTTT
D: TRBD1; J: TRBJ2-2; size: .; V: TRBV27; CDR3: CASSIDRTGNGELFF; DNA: TGTGCCAGCAGTATAGATAGGACAGGGAATGGGGAGCTGTTTTTT
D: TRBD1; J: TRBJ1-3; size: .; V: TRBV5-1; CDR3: CASSGGTGFVSSGNTIYF; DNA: TGCGCCAGCAGCGGAGGGACAGGGTTCGTCAGCTCTGGAAACACCATATATTTT
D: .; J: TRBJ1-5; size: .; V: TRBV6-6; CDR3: CASSDRTNQPQHF; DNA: TGTGCCAGCAGTGACAGAACCAATCAGCCCCAGCATTTT
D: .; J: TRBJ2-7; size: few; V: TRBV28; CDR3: CASTGTGYEQYF; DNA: TGTGCCAGCACCGGGACGGGCTACGAGCAGTACTTC
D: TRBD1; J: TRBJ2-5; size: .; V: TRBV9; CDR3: CASSVEAEGGWKTQYF; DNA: TGTGCCAGCAGCGTAGAGGCAGAAGGGGGCTGGAAGACCCAGTACTTC
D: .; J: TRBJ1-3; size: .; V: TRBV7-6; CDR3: CASSLAPAGNSGNTIYF; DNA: TGTGCCAGCAGCTTAGCGCCGGCAGGGAACTCTGGAAACACCATATATTTT
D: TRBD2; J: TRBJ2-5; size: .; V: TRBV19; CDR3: CASSIDPPLTSLGETQYF; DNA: TGTGCCAGTAGTATAGATCCTCCCCTGACTAGCCTGGGGGAGACCCAGTACTTC
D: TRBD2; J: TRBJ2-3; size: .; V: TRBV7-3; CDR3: CASSARTSGTDTQYF; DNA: TGTGCCAGCAGCGCACGGACTAGCGGCACAGATACGCAGTATTTT
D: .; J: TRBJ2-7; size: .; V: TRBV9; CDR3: CASSLRDFSYEQYF; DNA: TGTGCCAGCAGCCTCCGGGACTTTTCCTACGAGCAGTACTTC
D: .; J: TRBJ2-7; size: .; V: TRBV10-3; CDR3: CAISESVGSSYEQYF; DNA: TGTGCCATCAGTGAGTCGGTCGGGAGCTCCTACGAGCAGTACTTC
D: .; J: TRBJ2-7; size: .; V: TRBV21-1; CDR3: CASSKVRLAGNEQYF; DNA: TGTGCCAGCAGCAAAGTTAGACTAGCGGGAAACGAGCAGTACTTC
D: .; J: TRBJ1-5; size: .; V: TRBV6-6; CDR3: CASTLGDSQPQHF; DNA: TGTGCCAGCACCCTCGGGGATTCCCAGCCCCAGCATTTT
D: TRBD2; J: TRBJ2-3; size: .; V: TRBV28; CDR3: CASKPPPGLAGGRGTDTQYF; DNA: TGTGCCAGCAAACCACCCCCCGGACTAGCGGGAGGCCGGGGCACAGATACGCAGTATTTT
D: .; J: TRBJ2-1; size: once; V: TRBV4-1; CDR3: CASSQDSFAGTNWNEQFF; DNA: TGCGCCAGCAGCCAAGACAGCTTTGCGGGAACGAACTGGAATGAGCAGTTCTTC
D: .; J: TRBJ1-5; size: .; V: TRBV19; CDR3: CASSPRGELSNQPQHF; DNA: TGTGCCAGTAGTCCAAGGGGGGAACTTAGCAATCAGCCCCAGCATTTT
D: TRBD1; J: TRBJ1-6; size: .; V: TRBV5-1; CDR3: CASEETGANSPLHF; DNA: TGCGCCAGCGAGGAAACAGGGGCCAATTCACCCCTCCACTTT
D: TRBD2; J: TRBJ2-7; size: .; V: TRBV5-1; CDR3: CASRPMLAGGIYEQYF; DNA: TGCGCCAGCAGACCAATGTTAGCGGGAGGGATATACGAGCAGTACTTC
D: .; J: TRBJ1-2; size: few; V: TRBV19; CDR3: CASSNRDTHGYTF; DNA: TGTGCCAGTAGTAATCGGGACACCCATGGCTACACCTTC
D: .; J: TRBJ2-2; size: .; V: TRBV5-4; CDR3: CASSLGELAQSPGELFF; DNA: TGTGCCAGCAGCTTGGGAGAGCTGGCCCAAAGTCCCGGGGAGCTGTTTTTT
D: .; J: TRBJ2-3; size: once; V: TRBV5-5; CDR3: CASSLSGYTDTQYF; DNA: TGTGCCAGCAGCTTGAGTGGTTACACAGATACGCAGTATTTT
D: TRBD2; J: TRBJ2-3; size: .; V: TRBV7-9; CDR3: CASSPRLAYRGDTQYF; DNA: TGTGCCAGCAGCCCTAGACTAGCTTACCGAGGAGATACGCAGTATTTT
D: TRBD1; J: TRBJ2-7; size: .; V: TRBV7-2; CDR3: CASSLVRDRVYEQYF; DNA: TGTGCCAGCAGCTTAGTCCGGGACAGGGTGTACGAGCAGTACTTC
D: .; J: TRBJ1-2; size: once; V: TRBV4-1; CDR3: CASSQPRTGAGGGYTF; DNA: TGCGCCAGCAGCCAACCAAGAACAGGTGCCGGAGGGGGCTACACCTTC
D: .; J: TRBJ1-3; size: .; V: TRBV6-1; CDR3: CASRTGTGEDTIYF; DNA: TGTGCCAGCAGGACGGGGACGGGGGAGGACACCATATATTTT
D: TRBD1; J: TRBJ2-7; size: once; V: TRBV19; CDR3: CASRDPGQTYEQYF; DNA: TGTGCCAGTAGAGACCCGGGACAGACCTACGAGCAGTACTTC
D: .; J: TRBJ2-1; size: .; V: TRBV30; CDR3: CAWSHGGGGQFF; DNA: TGTGCCTGGAGCCACGGGGGAGGCGGTCAGTTCTTC
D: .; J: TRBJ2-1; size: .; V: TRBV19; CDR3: CASSTPGPYNEQFF; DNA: TGTGCCAGTAGTACGCCGGGGCCCTACAATGAGCAGTTCTTC